This T cell receptor beta chain emerged from a study of blood T cell dynamics during melanoma immunotherapy. Study information: First-line therapy was either pembrolizumab or nivolumab with ipilimumab for metastatic melanoma.

The germline CDR1 and CDR2 sequences are SGHTA and FQGNSA. Deletions cut 4 bases from V and 6 bases from J, with 15 bases between. The CDR3 covers 14 residues. DNA loading was fixed at approximately 0.35 ug for all bulk PBMC samples. Repertoires were generated with immunoSEQ multiplex PCR, while TCRdb's copy carries only in-frame clones and drops some. The sample shows about 7,600 clones, about 85% of them seen only once. Time point given: week 3, after first cycle of checkpoint inhibitor. A note on this clone: What it recognizes is unknown.

Broader study findings: Disease-control patients' PBMC repertoires became either more clonal or more diverse at W3.

This TCR was sampled from a human donor with melanoma. The rearrangement uses TRBV7-2 and TRBJ1-1; D is perhaps TRBD1 (6 bases). The sample here was blood, taken from a patient treated with checkpoint blockade. The CDR3 loop reads CASSSVQGFAEAFF. In DNA form, the CDR3 reads TGTGCCAGCAGCTCGGTCCAGGGGTTCGCTGAAGCTTTCTTT.